This note documents a single T cell receptor (beta chain) sequence. Antigen specificity is unknown. Assay: immunoSEQ multiplex PCR; the TCRdb copy retains only in-frame clones and omits some. The sample gives around 16,000 clones, approximately 86% of which show up once; around 4% is in the top ten. These data are taken from a study of OX40 agonist ivuxolimab in advanced cancers. Broader study findings: Antigens targeted by the expanded peripheral T cells were not determined.

Peripheral blood came from all dose cohorts at three timepoints. Between the trimmed V and J ends, which lost 0 bases and 0 bases, there was a span of 12 bases. Germline V gives CDR1 SGHTA, CDR2 FQGNSA. This CDR3 is built from 16 residues. The chain couples TRBV7-2 to TRBJ2-7; possibly TRBD1 for D (6 bases). The receptor was isolated from an adult with an advanced solid tumor such as melanoma, head and neck, liver or kidney cancer. The starting material was CD4+ or CD8+ T cells sorted from blood, obtained in a trial of the OX40 agonist ivuxolimab. CDR3 residues: CASSLAEGVSSYEQYF. The CDR3 bases are TGTGCCAGCAGCTTAGCAGAGGGGGTGAGCTCCTACGAGCAGTACTTC.